The text below deals with one T cell receptor beta chain. Its antigen has not been determined. Base qualities were left out, and no much larger clone turns up one base away. The germline V gene (reference sequence) provides CDR1 GTSNPN and CDR2 SVGIG. The CDR3, cysteine through phenylalanine, is 13 amino acids long. Only the CDR3 portion is preserved as DNA: 39 bases, with reading frame beginning at the first base. TCRbeta CDR3 regions were amplified from genomic DNA using the immunoSEQ Assay, a bias-controlled multiplex PCR. The source study handled its data this way. Nucleated cell counts per sample were estimated from amplification of reference gene primers within the assay. To quantify the absolute abundance of each unique TCRbeta CDR3 rearrangement, sequence reads were collapsed and filtered. For each sample, productive Simpson clonality was calculated as the square root of Simpson's diversity index over productive rearrangements. Entries here come from immuneACCESS through TCRdb and include only in-frame sequences with V and J called. Some clones fail to appear in such tables; in the studies checked, an unresolved V gene covers under half of the shortfall, and the cause of the remainder is unknown. V, J and clone size reflect that table, while D and trimming were determined from the DNA. The sample has around 330,000 clones on record, approximately 81% of them singletons. 1.5% to 2% of the sample is held by the ten biggest clonotypes.

This entry is derived from a study of blood T cell repertoires in COVID-19 (dated by TCRdb to 2018 to 2020). About the full investigation: Samples from collaborators originated in the United States, Italy and Spain and spanned both the acute and convalescent phases of COVID-19. Samples were obtained from the ongoing ImmuneRACE study (first 160 participants) and from 1,254 subjects provided by 6 global collaborators. The dataset comprised deeply sampled blood TCRbeta repertoires from subjects exposed to, actively infected with, or recovered from COVID-19. The repertoires were made available in a free public database intended to serve as a resource for research on the immune response to SARS-CoV-2. Nearly every sample came with metadata listing a de-identified subject ID, COVID-19 status, age in years and sex. The prospective study material was composed of cDNA or gDNA derived from T cells, B-cell-depleted T cells, or PBMCs. Where available, HLA class I and class II types were obtained from metadata supplied by the sample provider rather than from assay-based typing.

Participants in the prospective study were enrolled through a virtual design, were aged about 18 to 100 years, and lived in 24 United States geographic areas. In the prospective study, participants were assigned to cohorts based on the clinical history participants reported in a screening survey and a study questionnaire. A participant counted as exposed if, within 2 weeks of entering the study, that participant had been in contact with someone who had a PCR-confirmed or clinician-diagnosed COVID-19 case. Mobile phlebotomists in the prospective study collected whole blood, serum and a nasopharyngeal or oropharyngeal swab from every participant. Additional blood draws and questionnaires over an approximately two-month period could optionally be provided by prospective study participants. Before DNA extraction, prospective study blood samples were shipped either frozen or at room temperature. Points the paper makes about the study in general: The amount of clinical and demographic metadata varied by source and participant and was provided uncurated.

The sequenced sample consisted of PBMCs or T cells enriched from blood (not recorded which). The V and J genes are TRBV30 and TRBJ1-1, with 8 junctional bases fitting TRBD1. This receptor was taken from a woman in her 30s who had been exposed to COVID-19. CDR3 loop: CAEGRGRLTEAFF. The DNA sequence follows: TGTGCTGAGGGCAGGGGGCGATTGACTGAAGCTTTCTTT. The reference TRBV30 and TRBJ1-1 proteins fill in what lies around the CDR3, so the full variable domain reads SQTIHQWPATLVQPVGSPLSLECTVEGTSNPNLYWYRQAAGRGLQLLFYSVGIGQISSEVPQNLSASRPQDRQFILSSKKLLLSDSGFYLCAEGRGRLTEAFFGQGTRLTVV.